Given below is one TCR beta chain in context. This clone has ten or more counts. Its antigen is currently not known. Qualities for individual bases were not recorded, and no much larger clone is one base off. This sample is drawn from a study of blood T cell repertoires in COVID-19 (dated by TCRdb to between 2020 and 2021). For context, the study as a whole: The collaborator samples originated in the United States, Italy and Spain and spanned the acute and convalescent phases of COVID-19. Nearly every sample came with metadata listing a de-identified subject ID, COVID-19 status, age in years and sex. A freely available public database, intended as a resource for researchers studying the immune response to SARS-CoV-2, is where the repertoires were released. Where HLA class I and class II types were available, the types were taken from metadata supplied by the sample provider, not from assay-based typing. The material from the prospective study consisted of cDNA or gDNA derived from T cells, B-cell-depleted T cells, or PBMCs. Subjects who had been exposed to COVID-19, were actively infected with it, or had recovered from it provided the deeply sampled blood TCRbeta repertoires that made up the dataset. The samples were drawn from two sources: the first 160 participants of the ongoing ImmuneRACE study, and 950 to 1,500 subjects contributed by 6 global collaborators.

TCRbeta CDR3 regions were amplified from genomic DNA using the immunoSEQ Assay, a bias-controlled multiplex PCR. The paper's data handling went like this. Nucleated cell counts per sample were estimated from amplification of reference gene primers within the assay. To quantify the absolute abundance of each unique TCRbeta CDR3 rearrangement, sequence reads were collapsed and filtered. Productive Simpson clonality was computed per sample as the square root of Simpson's diversity index over productive rearrangements. TCRdb obtained this table from immuneACCESS and retained in-frame rearrangements with V and J assigned. These tables miss some clones; where compared with another copy, unresolved V genes account for less than half of the shortfall, and the remainder is unexplained. The V and J calls and clone size come from that table; D and trimming were worked out from the DNA. The sample records around 300,000 clones, approximately 83% of which are singletons. The top ten hold about an eighth of the sample.

V is clipped by 4 bases and J by 4 bases, and the sequence between their germline boundaries is 11 bases long. The CDR3 numbers 13 residues from cysteine through phenylalanine. The entry retains the CDR3 DNA only, 39 bases that are in frame from base 1. CDR1 and CDR2, looked up from the germline V gene (reference sequence), are MNHEY and SMNVEV. Study-wide conclusions, independent of this receptor: Clinical and demographic metadata were provided uncurated, with the amount varying by source and participant.

Whole blood was collected in K2EDTA tubes by collaborating institutions according to the institutions' own protocols. For TCRbeta analysis, collaborators shipped samples in one of three forms: frozen whole blood, isolated PBMCs, or DNA extracted from either of those sample types. The sequenced material came from peripheral blood. Recombination connected TRBV27 to TRBJ2-7; TRBD1 is perhaps the D gene, given 6 matching bases. The sequence derives from a human donor in a cohort sampled during active COVID-19. The nucleotides are TGTGCCAGCAGTTACAGGGCCGGTTACGAGCAGTACTTC. Translated, it gives CASSYRAGYEQYF.